This T cell receptor beta chain was obtained from a study of circulating and synovial CD4+ cells in juvenile arthritis. Produced via immunoSEQ multiplex PCR; TCRdb's table is partial and in-frame only. Of 30,000 to 40,000 clones in the sample, roughly 96% were seen once. This clonotype originated in a human donor with juvenile idiopathic arthritis. Sequenced input: CD4+ T cells from blood.

The CDR3 loop reads CASSPTDRGGNQPQHF. Written as DNA, the CDR3 is TGTGCCAGCTCACCGACGGACAGGGGAGGAAATCAGCCCCAGCATTTT. This chain connects TRBV18 to TRBJ1-5; 9 bases map to TRBD1. V dropped 3 bases and J dropped 4; count of bases not matched to a gene: 7. The CDR3 sequence is 16 residues long. Germline-derived CDR1 and CDR2 are KGHSH and LQKENI. The variable domain in full, completed from reference TRBV18 and TRBJ1-5, reads NAGVMQNPRHLVRRRGQEARLRCSPMKGHSHVYWYRQLPEEGLKFMVYLQKENIIDESGMPKERFSAEFPKEGPSILRIQQVVRGDSAAYFCASSPTDRGGNQPQHFGDGTRLSIL.